The 27 T cell receptor beta chains below all came from one sample that was sequenced in a study of blood T cells in healthy people across ages (dated by TCRdb to 2015 to 2017). Library method: 5' RACE. Sequenced using an Illumina HiSeq 2500. A second PCR of about 6 to 11 cycles was performed with a sample-barcoded 5' primer and a J-beta primer mix. TCRdb passed the public sequencing reads through fastp at Q25 and MiXCR, retaining productive beta sequences. Under each unique CDR3 protein, matching rows form one entry showing the most common genes and DNA. The sample contains some 1.4 million distinct CDR3 sequences, around two fifths of them found a single time. In total, the top ten clones hold roughly 7.9% of the sample. The sample taken for sequencing was blood. Receptor source: a woman aged 18-30 years in good health.

A few counts support this clonotype. V usage is TRBV7-2 and J usage is TRBJ2-1; maybe TRBD2 (5 bases). The CDR3 is 14 amino acids. V dropped 2 bases and J dropped 8 bases, with 13 bases sitting between them. CDR1 is SGHTA and CDR2 is FQGNSA in the germline V gene. CDR3 DNA: TGTGCCAGCAGCTTACTAAGACTAATCGATGAGCAGTTCTTC. Its protein is CASSLLRLIDEQFF.

This rearrangement joins TRBV9 to TRBJ2-4; 13 nucleotides align to TRBD2. Losses at the gene ends were 3 bases for V and 0 bases for J; bases not matched to a gene: 9. This CDR3 has 19 residues. Germline loops: CDR1 SGDLS, CDR2 YYNGEE. Here the CDR3 reads CASSASGTSGALAKNIQYF. In DNA, the CDR3 is TGTGCCAGCAGCGCATCCGGGACTAGCGGGGCACTAGCCAAAAACATTCAGTACTTC.

This clonotype was counted only a few times. This sequence joins TRBV20-1 and TRBJ2-1; 9 positions match TRBD2. V was clipped by 6 bases and J by 3 bases; unmatched bases: 6. This CDR3 has 14 amino acids. The germline CDR1 and CDR2 sequences are DFQATT and SNEGSKA (reference sequence). CDR3 protein: CSATPLAGYNEQFF. CDR3 DNA sequence: TGCAGTGCGACGCCACTAGCGGGCTACAATGAGCAGTTCTTC.

This clonotype was counted between two and nine times. Relative to the germline gene, one junction end is altered; a read error may explain this. The chain couples TRBV12-3 or TRBV12-4 to TRBJ2-6, with 7 bases that match TRBD2. This CDR3 has 15 amino acids. For the CDR3, the DNA is TGTGCCAGCAGGTTAGCGGGCGCTGGGGCCAACGTCCTGACTTTC. It translates to CASRLAGAGANVLTF.

This rearrangement joins TRBV7-9 to TRBJ1-2; 7 bases map to TRBD1. Looked up from germline, CDR1 is SEHNR and CDR2 is FQNEAQ (reference sequence). The trim removed 5 bases at V and 6 bases at J, leaving 9 bases unmatched. The CDR3 has 14 residues. This chain's CDR3 is CASSLLGQVDGYTF. The CDR3 nucleotides read TGTGCCAGCAGCCTACTAGGACAGGTTGATGGCTACACCTTC.

The chain combines TRBV20-1 with TRBJ2-7; D uncertain. Germline V gene lookup returns CDR1 DFQATT and CDR2 SNEGSKA (reference sequence). CDR3 length: 12 residues. Between the trimmed V and J ends, which lost 7 bases and 5 bases, there was a span of 15 bases. The CDR3 reads CSGMNELNEQYF. The CDR3 DNA reads as TGCAGTGGTATGAATGAGTTAAACGAGCAGTACTTC.

This clonotype was detected only a few times. The V gene is TRBV6-2 or TRBV6-3, the J gene TRBJ1-5; TRBD1 is a possible D gene (6 bases). Germline V CDR1 and CDR2: MNHEY, SVGEGT. The CDR3 consists of 18 residues. V was cut by 2 bases and J by 0 bases, with 17 bases left in between. This CDR3 is CASSYPFPGADSNQPQHF. CDR3 coding DNA: TGTGCCAGCAGTTACCCGTTTCCAGGGGCTGATAGCAATCAGCCCCAGCATTTT.

This chain connects TRBV4-1 to TRBJ2-4, with D uncertain. The CDR3 contains 12 residues. Deletions cut 0 bases from V and 7 bases from J, with 4 bases between. The germline gives CDR1 MGHRA, CDR2 YSYEKL. The CDR3 spells CASSQEPNIQYF. In DNA, the CDR3 is TGCGCCAGCAGCCAAGAACCTAACATTCAGTACTTC.

This clonotype was observed a handful of times. This chain connects TRBV5-6 to TRBJ1-5; D is possibly TRBD1 (5 bases). Trimming removed 7 bases from V and 1 base from J, with 12 bases in between. CDR1 and CDR2 from the germline V gene are SGHDT and YYEEEE. CDR3 size: 14 residues. The CDR3 is CASLLRGSNQPQHF. CDR3 bases: TGTGCCAGCCTACTAAGGGGAAGCAATCAGCCCCAGCATTTT.

The gene calls are TRBV11-2 and TRBJ2-1, with a tentative D call TRBD1 (5 bases). Germline CDR1 is SGHAT and CDR2 is FQNNGV. V dropped 4 bases and J dropped 11 bases, with 12 bases sitting between them. The CDR3 extends over 12 amino acids. CDR3 protein: CASSSGASKQFF. Written as DNA, the CDR3 is TGTGCCAGCAGCTCTGGGGCTTCGAAGCAGTTCTTC.

The chain uses TRBV28 and TRBJ2-5, with 11 nucleotides matching TRBD2. CDR3 size: 16 residues. Germline loops: CDR1 MDHEN, CDR2 SYDVKM. V lost 5 bases to trimming and J lost 4 bases; unmatched junction nucleotides: 9. The CDR3 protein is CASSAPGLAEIETQYF. The CDR3 region has the DNA TGTGCCAGCAGTGCCCCGGGACTAGCGGAGATAGAGACCCAGTACTTC.

This clonotype was seen a few times. V gene TRBV20-1 combines with J gene TRBJ1-2, with D unresolved. Germline CDR1 DFQATT, CDR2 SNEGSKA (reference sequence). The CDR3 loop spans 13 amino acids. V was clipped by 0 bases and J by 12 bases, with 17 bases between them. The CDR3 nucleotides read TGCAGTGCTAGAGATTCGCCGGCGGACGGCAACACCTTC. Amino acid sequence: CSARDSPADGNTF.

The chain combines TRBV20-1 with TRBJ2-1; the match to TRBD2 covers 7 bases. Germline CDR1 and CDR2: DFQATT and SNEGSKA (reference sequence). J lost 6 bases, V lost 0 bases, and 5 bases had no gene match. The CDR3 is 14 residues long. In nucleotides, the CDR3 is TGCAGTGCTAGAGATCCAGTAGCGGGCAATGAGCAGTTCTTC. Amino acid sequence: CSARDPVAGNEQFF.

This clonotype has a handful of counts. The rearrangement joins TRBV27 to TRBJ1-1, with D uncertain. The V gene lost 5 bases and the J gene lost 2 bases, with 9 bases spanning the gap. There are 13 residues in the CDR3. Germline CDR1 MNHEY, CDR2 SMNVEV (reference sequence). The CDR3 DNA reads TGTGCCAGCAGTACCCTCTTAAACACTGAAGCTTTCTTT. It translates to CASSTLLNTEAFF.

This clonotype was seen more than once but under ten times. The chain couples TRBV30 to TRBJ2-7; D call uncertain. Germline V CDR1 and CDR2: GTSNPN, SVGIG (reference sequence). The CDR3 is made up of 11 amino acids. The V gene lost 3 bases and the J gene lost 4 bases, with 7 bases spanning the gap. Here the CDR3 DNA reads TGTGCCTGGAGGTTTGGGTACGAGCAGTACTTC. Amino acid sequence: CAWRFGYEQYF. Supplemented by reference TRBV30 and TRBJ2-7, the full variable domain reads SQTIHQWPATLVQPVGSPLSLECTVEGTSNPNLYWYRQAAGRGLQLLFYSVGIGQISSEVPQNLSASRPQDRQFILSSKKLLLSDSGFYLCAWRFGYEQYFGPGTRLTVT.

The V and J genes are TRBV12-3 or TRBV12-4 and TRBJ2-1; the D call may be TRBD1 or TRBD2 (6 bases each). This CDR3 is built from 15 residues. The V gene lost 5 bases and the J gene lost 5 bases, with 16 bases spanning the gap. CDR3 sequence (DNA): TGTGCCAGCAGTCCCCGGGACTGGGGGCACAATGAGCAGTTCTTC. Translating it yields CASSPRDWGHNEQFF.

This clonotype was counted between two and nine times. V gene TRBV4-1 combines with J gene TRBJ2-1; TRBD1 might be the D (5 bases). In germline, CDR1 is MGHRA, CDR2 YSYEKL. Trimming pared 4 bases from V and 7 bases from J, leaving 29 bases between. CDR3 size: 19 residues. This CDR3 is CASSPQTDTLRSSVNEQFF. The CDR3 DNA sequence: TGCGCCAGCAGCCCGCAGACAGACACTTTACGTTCATCCGTAAATGAGCAGTTCTTC.

CDR3 in amino acids: CASSPKRGTGSSFHEQYF. The CDR3 nucleotides read TGTGCCAGCAGCCCCAAAAGGGGGACAGGGAGTTCTTTCCACGAGCAGTACTTC. V and J are TRBV9 and TRBJ2-7; 9 bases are a match to TRBD1. CDR1 and CDR2 from the germline V gene are SGDLS and YYNGEE. After removal of 4 bases from V and 5 bases from J, the junction contained 19 bases not matched to a gene. This CDR3 contains 18 residues.

This clonotype was picked up a small number of times. The chain couples TRBV27 to TRBJ1-2, with D tentatively TRBD1 (5 bases). Germline V gene sequence: CDR1 MNHEY, CDR2 SMNVEV (reference sequence). V lost 5 bases to trimming and J lost 4 bases, with 14 bases between them. The CDR3 is made up of 14 amino acids. The CDR3 spells CASSPGTALYGYTF. The CDR3 DNA sequence: TGTGCCAGCAGTCCCGGGACGGCCCTCTATGGCTACACCTTC.

This clonotype has only a few counts. The J gene is TRBJ1-2, the V gene TRBV20-1; 12 bases line up with TRBD1. In germline, CDR1 is DFQATT, CDR2 SNEGSKA (reference sequence). This CDR3 contains 14 residues. V dropped 2 bases and J dropped 4; count of bases not matched to a gene: 2. The CDR3 bases are TGCAGTGCTAGACCGGGACAGGGGGCCTATGGCTACACCTTC. This gives the protein CSARPGQGAYGYTF.

The chain has TRBV6-1 and TRBJ1-2; D unclear. Trimming removed 3 bases from V and 0 bases from J, with 11 bases in between. The CDR3 has 15 residues. The germline V gene encodes CDR1 MNHNS and CDR2 SASEGT. As DNA, the CDR3 is TGTGCCAGCAGTGAGTTTTCAGGCCCTAACTATGGCTACACCTTC. Protein sequence: CASSEFSGPNYGYTF.

This clonotype was picked up a small number of times. The V gene is TRBV2, the J gene TRBJ1-4; D is unresolved. The V and J ends lost 4 bases and 6 bases respectively, with 9 bases between them. The CDR3 consists of 13 residues. Germline V lookup: CDR1 SNHLY, CDR2 FYNNEI. The CDR3 sequence: CASSGREDEKLFF. CDR3 DNA: TGTGCCAGCAGTGGTAGAGAGGATGAAAAACTGTTTTTT. The full variable domain, its missing parts supplied by reference TRBV2 and TRBJ1-4, is EPEVTQTPSHQVTQMGQEVILRCVPISNHLYFYWYRQILGQKVEFLVSFYNNEISEKSEIFDDQFSVERPDGSNFTLKIRSTKLEDSAMYFCASSGREDEKLFFGSGTQLSVL.

The chain combines TRBV14 with TRBJ2-3; 10 bases line up with TRBD2. Looked up from germline, CDR1 is SGHDN and CDR2 is FVKESK. The V gene end was trimmed by 0 bases and the J gene end by 4 bases; junction bases not matched to a gene: 7. This CDR3 contains 17 residues. CDR3 in amino acids: CASSQDRASGSADTQYF. As DNA, the CDR3 is TGTGCCAGCAGCCAAGATCGGGCTAGCGGGAGCGCAGATACGCAGTATTTT.

This clonotype was counted once. V usage is TRBV2 and J usage is TRBJ1-4, with 11 bases matching TRBD1. CDR3 length equals 15 residues. V was pared by 3 bases and J by 5 bases, with 2 bases of the junction left unmatched. Germline CDR1 SNHLY, CDR2 FYNNEI. In DNA, the CDR3 is TGTGCCAGCAGTGACGGGGACAGGGGGAATGAAAAACTGTTTTTT. Amino acids: CASSDGDRGNEKLFF. Based on the CDR3 plus reference TRBV2 and TRBJ1-4, the full variable domain is EPEVTQTPSHQVTQMGQEVILRCVPISNHLYFYWYRQILGQKVEFLVSFYNNEISEKSEIFDDQFSVERPDGSNFTLKIRSTKLEDSAMYFCASSDGDRGNEKLFFGSGTQLSVL.

V usage is TRBV5-1 and J usage is TRBJ2-7, with D hard to call. The germline CDR1 and CDR2 sequences are SGHRS and YFSETQ. V was cut by 0 bases and J by 0 bases, with 13 bases left in between. CDR3 length: 16 residues. As DNA, the CDR3 is TGCGCCAGCAGCTTGGAATGGTCGTCATACTCCTACGAGCAGTACTTC. Its protein product is CASSLEWSSYSYEQYF.

This chain links TRBV5-1 with TRBJ2-5, with 8 nucleotides matching TRBD1. After removal of 0 bases from V and 4 bases from J, the junction contained 5 bases not matched to a gene. The CDR3 spans 15 residues. The germline V gene has CDR1 SGHRS and CDR2 YFSETQ. CDR3 nucleotides: TGCGCCAGCAGCTTGGACGGGACAGGCAGAGAGACCCAGTACTTC. It codes for CASSLDGTGRETQYF.

A few counts support this clonotype. The chain links TRBV29-1 to TRBJ1-4; D not certain. Germline CDR1 is SQVTM and CDR2 is ANQGSEA. The CDR3 loop spans 15 amino acids. Trimming removed 7 bases at V and 0 bases at J, with 15 bases between. In nucleotides, the CDR3 is TGCAGCGGTGGACTGCCGAGTGCAACTAATGAAAAACTGTTTTTT. Residues: CSGGLPSATNEKLFF.